A single sample gave rise to the 5 T cell receptor beta chains below, sequenced in a study of PD-1 blockade in classical Hodgkin lymphoma. TCRdb keeps only in-frame clones here, not all; method: immunoSEQ multiplex PCR. The repertoire includes roughly 50,000 clones, around 82% of them detected once, and approximately 20% sits in the top ten. Exposure to brentuximab vedotin varied, and each patient had relapsed following autologous stem cell transplantation. Source: peripheral blood mononuclear cells (PBMCs), taken before the second cycle of nivolumab. These receptors were taken from a human donor with classical Hodgkin lymphoma.

DNA of the CDR3: TGTGCCAGCAGTGATATACTAGCCGGTGAGCAGTTCTTC. Translation: CASSDILAGEQFF. The gene calls are TRBV6-1 and TRBJ2-1; weak D call: TRBD2 (6 bases). CDR3 length: 13 residues. Germline V gene lookup returns CDR1 MNHNS and CDR2 SASEGT. Deletions cut 3 bases from V and 9 bases from J, with 12 bases between.

The rearrangement joins TRBV6-5 to TRBJ1-1, with D hard to call. Trimming cost V 2 bases and J 5 bases, with 15 bases left between them. The CDR3 runs to 15 residues. The V gene's germline CDR1 is MNHEY and CDR2 SVGAGI. The CDR3 nucleotides are TGTGCCAGCAGTTACAGCAGGAAGGGTGAGACTGAAGCTTTCTTT. This gives the protein CASSYSRKGETEAFF.

This clone was seen a handful of times. This chain joins TRBV2 and TRBJ2-7; D is undetermined. V was trimmed by 7 bases and J by 3 bases, leaving 16 bases between them. The length of the CDR3 is 14 residues. Germline CDR1 SNHLY, CDR2 FYNNEI. The DNA of the CDR3 is TGTGCCAGCAAATTGACGGCCACCATCTACGAGCAGTACTTC. Translating gives CASKLTATIYEQYF.

The rearrangement joins TRBV7-3 to TRBJ2-1; 10 bases are a match to TRBD2. CDR1 is SGHTA, CDR2 FQGTGA, per germline. The CDR3 contains 13 residues. V was clipped by 5 bases and J by 8 bases; unmatched bases: 3. The CDR3 bases are TGTGCCAGCAGCCGAAGCGGGGGGGATGAGCAGTTCTTC. Its translation is CASSRSGGDEQFF.

This chain links TRBV27 with TRBJ2-3; 15 positions agree with TRBD2. Germline values: CDR1 MNHEY, CDR2 SMNVEV (reference sequence). The CDR3 consists of 16 residues. V dropped 6 bases and J dropped 6; count of bases not matched to a gene: 7. This chain's CDR3 is CASRGLAGGPLDTQYF. The DNA for the CDR3 is TGTGCCAGCAGAGGACTAGCGGGGGGGCCTTTGGATACGCAGTATTTT.